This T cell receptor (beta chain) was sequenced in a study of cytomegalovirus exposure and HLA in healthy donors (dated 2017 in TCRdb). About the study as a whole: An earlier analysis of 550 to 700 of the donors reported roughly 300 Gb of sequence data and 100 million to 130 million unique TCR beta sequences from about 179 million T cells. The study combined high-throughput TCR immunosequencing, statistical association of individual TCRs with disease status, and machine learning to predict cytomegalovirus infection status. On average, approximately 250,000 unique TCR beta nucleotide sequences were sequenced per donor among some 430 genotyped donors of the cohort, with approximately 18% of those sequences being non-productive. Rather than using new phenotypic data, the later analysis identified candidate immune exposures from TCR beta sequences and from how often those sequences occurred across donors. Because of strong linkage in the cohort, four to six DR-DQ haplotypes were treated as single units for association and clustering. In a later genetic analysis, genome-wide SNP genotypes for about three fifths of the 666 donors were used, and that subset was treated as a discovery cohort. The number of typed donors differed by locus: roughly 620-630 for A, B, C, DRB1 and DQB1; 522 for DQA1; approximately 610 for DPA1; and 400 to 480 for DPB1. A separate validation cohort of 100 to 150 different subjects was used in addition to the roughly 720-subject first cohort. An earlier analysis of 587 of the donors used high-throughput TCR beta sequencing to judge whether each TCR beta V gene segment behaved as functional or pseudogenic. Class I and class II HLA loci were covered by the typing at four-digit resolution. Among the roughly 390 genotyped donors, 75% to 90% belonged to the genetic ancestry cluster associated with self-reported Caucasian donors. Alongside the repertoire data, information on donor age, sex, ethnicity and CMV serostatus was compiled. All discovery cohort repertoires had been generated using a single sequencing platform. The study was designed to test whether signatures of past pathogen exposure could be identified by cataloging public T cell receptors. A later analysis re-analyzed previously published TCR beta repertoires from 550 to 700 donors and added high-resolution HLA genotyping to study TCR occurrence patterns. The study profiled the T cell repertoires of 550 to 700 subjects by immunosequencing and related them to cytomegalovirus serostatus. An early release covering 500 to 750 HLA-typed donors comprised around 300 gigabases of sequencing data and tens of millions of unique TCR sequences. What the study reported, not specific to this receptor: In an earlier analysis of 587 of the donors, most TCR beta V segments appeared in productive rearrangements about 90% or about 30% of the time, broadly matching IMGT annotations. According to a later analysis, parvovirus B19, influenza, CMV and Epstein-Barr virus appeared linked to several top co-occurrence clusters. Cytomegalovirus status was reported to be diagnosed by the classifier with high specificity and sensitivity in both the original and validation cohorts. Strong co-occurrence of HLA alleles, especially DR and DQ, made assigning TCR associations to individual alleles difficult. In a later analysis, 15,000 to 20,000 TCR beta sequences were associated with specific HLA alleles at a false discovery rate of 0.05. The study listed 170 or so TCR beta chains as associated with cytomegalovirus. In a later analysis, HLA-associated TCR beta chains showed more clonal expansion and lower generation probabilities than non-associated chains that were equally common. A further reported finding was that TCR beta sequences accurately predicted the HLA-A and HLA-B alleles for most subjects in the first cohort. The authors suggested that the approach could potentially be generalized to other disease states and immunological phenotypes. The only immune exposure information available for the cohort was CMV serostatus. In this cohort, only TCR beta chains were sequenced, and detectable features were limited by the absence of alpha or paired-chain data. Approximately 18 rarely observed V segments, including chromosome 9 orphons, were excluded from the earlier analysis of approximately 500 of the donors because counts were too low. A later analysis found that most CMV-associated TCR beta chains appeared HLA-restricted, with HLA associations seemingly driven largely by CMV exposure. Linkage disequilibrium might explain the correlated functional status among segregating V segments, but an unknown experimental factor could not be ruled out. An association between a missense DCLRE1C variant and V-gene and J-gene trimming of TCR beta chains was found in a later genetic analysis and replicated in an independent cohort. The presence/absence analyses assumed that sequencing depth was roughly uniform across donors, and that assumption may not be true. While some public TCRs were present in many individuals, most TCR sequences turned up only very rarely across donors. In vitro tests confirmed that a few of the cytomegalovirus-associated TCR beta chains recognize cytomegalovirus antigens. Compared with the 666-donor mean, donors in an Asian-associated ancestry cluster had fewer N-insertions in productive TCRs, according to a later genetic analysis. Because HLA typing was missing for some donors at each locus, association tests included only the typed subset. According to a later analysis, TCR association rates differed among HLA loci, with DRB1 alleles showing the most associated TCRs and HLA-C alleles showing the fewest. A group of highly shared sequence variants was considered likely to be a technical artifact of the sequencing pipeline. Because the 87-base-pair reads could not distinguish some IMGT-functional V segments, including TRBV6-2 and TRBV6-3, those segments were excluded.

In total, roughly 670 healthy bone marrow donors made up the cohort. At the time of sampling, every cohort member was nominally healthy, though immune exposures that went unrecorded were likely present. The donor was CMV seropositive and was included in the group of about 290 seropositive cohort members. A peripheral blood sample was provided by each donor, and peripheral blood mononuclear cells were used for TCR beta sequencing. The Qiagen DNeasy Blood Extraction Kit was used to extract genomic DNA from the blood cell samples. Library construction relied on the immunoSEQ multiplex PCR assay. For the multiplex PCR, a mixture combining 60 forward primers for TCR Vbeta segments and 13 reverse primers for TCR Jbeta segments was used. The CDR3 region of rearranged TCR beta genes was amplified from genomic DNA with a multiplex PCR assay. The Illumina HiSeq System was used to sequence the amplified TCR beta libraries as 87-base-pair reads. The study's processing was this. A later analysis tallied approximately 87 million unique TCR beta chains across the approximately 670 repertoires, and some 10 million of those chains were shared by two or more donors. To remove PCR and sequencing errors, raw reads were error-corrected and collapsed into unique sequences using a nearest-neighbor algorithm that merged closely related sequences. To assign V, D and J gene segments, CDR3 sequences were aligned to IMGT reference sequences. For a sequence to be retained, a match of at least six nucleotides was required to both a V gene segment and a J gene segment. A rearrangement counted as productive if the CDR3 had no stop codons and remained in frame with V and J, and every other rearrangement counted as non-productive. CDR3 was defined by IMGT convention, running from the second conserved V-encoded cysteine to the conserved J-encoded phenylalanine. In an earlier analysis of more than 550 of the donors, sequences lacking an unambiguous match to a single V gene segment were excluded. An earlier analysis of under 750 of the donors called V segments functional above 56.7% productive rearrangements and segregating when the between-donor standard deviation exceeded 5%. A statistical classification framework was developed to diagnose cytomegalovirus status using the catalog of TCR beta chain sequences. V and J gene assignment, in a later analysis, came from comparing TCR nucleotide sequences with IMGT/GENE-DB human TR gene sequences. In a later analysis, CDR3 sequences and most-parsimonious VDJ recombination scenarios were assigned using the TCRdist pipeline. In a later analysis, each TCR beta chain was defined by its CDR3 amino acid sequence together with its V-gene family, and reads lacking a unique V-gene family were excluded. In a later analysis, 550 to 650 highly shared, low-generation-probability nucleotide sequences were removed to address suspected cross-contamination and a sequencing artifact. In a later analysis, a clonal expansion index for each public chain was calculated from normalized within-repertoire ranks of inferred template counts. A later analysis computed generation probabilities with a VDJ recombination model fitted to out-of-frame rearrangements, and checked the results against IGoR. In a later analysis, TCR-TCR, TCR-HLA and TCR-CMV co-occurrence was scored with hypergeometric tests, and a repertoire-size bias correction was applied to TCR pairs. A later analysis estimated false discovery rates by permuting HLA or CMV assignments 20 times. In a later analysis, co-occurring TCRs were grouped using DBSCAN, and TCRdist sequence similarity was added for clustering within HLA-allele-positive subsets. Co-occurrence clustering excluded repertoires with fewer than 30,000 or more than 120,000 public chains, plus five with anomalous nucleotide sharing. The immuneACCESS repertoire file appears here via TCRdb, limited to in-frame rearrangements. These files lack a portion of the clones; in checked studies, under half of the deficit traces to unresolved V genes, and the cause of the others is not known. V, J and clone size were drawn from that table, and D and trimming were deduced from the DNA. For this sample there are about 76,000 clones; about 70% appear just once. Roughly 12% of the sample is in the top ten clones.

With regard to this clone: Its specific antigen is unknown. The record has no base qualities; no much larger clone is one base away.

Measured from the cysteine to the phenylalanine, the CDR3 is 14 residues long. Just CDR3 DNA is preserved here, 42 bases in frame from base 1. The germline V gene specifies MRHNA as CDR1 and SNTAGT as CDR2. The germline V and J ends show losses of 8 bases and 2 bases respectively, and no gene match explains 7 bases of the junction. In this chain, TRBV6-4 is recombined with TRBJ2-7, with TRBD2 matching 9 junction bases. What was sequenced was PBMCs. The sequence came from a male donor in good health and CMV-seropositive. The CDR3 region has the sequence CASSPLAGAYEQYF. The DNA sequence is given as TGTGCCAGCTCCCCTTTAGCGGGAGCCTACGAGCAGTACTTC.